A single sample is the source of the 11 T cell receptor beta chains below, sequenced in a study of shared clonotypes between healthy human individuals. The method was immunoSEQ multiplex PCR; TCRdb's version includes in-frame clones alone and lacks a portion of them. The sample carries 1,500,000 or so clones, about 98.5% recorded once. The sequencing input was naive CD4+ T cells sorted from blood. This sample's subset: CD45RA+ positively selected. These TCRs come from a man aged 25-45 years in good health.

The rearrangement joins TRBV7-8 to TRBJ2-3; D is ambiguous. The germline V gene encodes CDR1 SGHVS and CDR2 FQNEAQ. This CDR3 spans 14 amino acids. Trimming stripped 1 base from V and 1 base from J, with 6 bases between. For the CDR3, the DNA is TGTGCCAGCAGCTTAGGTTCAGGCACAGATACGCAGTATTTT. Translating it yields CASSLGSGTDTQYF. Combining the CDR3 with reference TRBV7-8 and TRBJ2-3 gives the whole variable domain GAGVSQSPRYKVAKRGQDVALRCDPISGHVSLFWYQQALGQGPEFLTYFQNEAQLDKSGLPSDRFFAERPEGSVSTLKIQRTQQEDSAVYLCASSLGSGTDTQYFGPGTRLTVL.

The chain joins TRBV7-6 to TRBJ1-4; 8 bases match TRBD1. The length of the CDR3 is 16 residues. V trimming: 5 bases; J trimming: 8 bases; junction bases outside the gene matches: 13. The germline V gene has CDR1 SGHVS and CDR2 FNYEAQ. This CDR3 reads CASSGTSGTGGEKLFF. CDR3 DNA sequence: TGTGCCAGCAGCGGGACGTCCGGGACAGGCGGGGAAAAACTGTTTTTT.

The gene calls are TRBV7-2 and TRBJ2-7; 13 bases match TRBD2. V lost 3 bases to trimming and J lost 4 bases; unmatched junction nucleotides: 0. The germline CDR1 and CDR2 sequences are SGHTA and FQGNSA. This CDR3 is built from 14 residues. CDR3 sequence (DNA): TGTGCCAGCAGCTTGACTAGCGGGAGGTACGAGCAGTACTTC. It translates to CASSLTSGRYEQYF. The entire variable domain, with the rest obtained from reference TRBV7-2 and TRBJ2-7, is as follows: GAGVSQSPSNKVTEKGKDVELRCDPISGHTALYWYRQSLGQGLEFLIYFQGNSAPDKSGLPSDRFSAERTGGSVSTLTIQRTQQEDSAVYLCASSLTSGRYEQYFGPGTRLTVT.

A single count supports this clone. The chain uses TRBV5-4 and TRBJ2-7, with 7 bases lining up with TRBD1. This CDR3 is built from 14 residues. V was pared by 0 bases and J by 3 bases, with 3 bases of the junction left unmatched. Germline V lookup: CDR1 SGHNT, CDR2 YYREEE (reference sequence). CDR3 nucleotide sequence: TGTGCCAGCAGCTTGGGACAGGGAAACTACGAGCAGTACTTC. It codes for CASSLGQGNYEQYF.

The rearrangement uses TRBV29-1 and TRBJ2-1; the D is unclear. Germline CDR1 reads SQVTM; CDR2 reads ANQGSEA. V shed 6 bases and J shed 9 bases, with 12 bases lying between them. The CDR3 is made up of 11 amino acids. The CDR3 region has the DNA TGCAGCGTCCTTCCCGTTGGTGAGCAGTTCTTC. It encodes CSVLPVGEQFF.

Concerning this clone: This same CDR3 is encoded by further DNA sequences in the sample. The rearrangement links TRBV7-9 to TRBJ2-5, with 7 bases identical to TRBD2. CDR3 length equals 14 residues. V shed 3 bases, J shed 2 bases, and the junction held 3 bases outside the gene matches. Germline V lookup: CDR1 SEHNR, CDR2 FQNEAQ (reference sequence). This CDR3 reads CASSFGTTQETQYF. The CDR3 nucleotides read TGTGCCAGCAGCTTCGGGACTACGCAAGAGACCCAGTACTTC. The entire variable domain, with the rest obtained from reference TRBV7-9 and TRBJ2-5, is as follows: DTGVSQNPRHKITKRGQNVTFRCDPISEHNRLYWYRQTLGQGPEFLTYFQNEAQLEKSRLLSDRFSAERPKGSFSTLEIQRTEQGDSAMYLCASSFGTTQETQYFGPGTRLLVL.

The rearrangement links TRBV4-3 to TRBJ1-4; maybe TRBD1 (5 bases). The V and J ends lost 1 base and 5 bases respectively, with 14 bases between them. CDR3 length equals 16 residues. Germline loops: CDR1 LGHNA, CDR2 YSLEER. CDR3 nucleotides: TGCGCCAGCAGCCAAGGTTGGGACTGGCTCAATGAAAAACTGTTTTTT. Protein sequence: CASSQGWDWLNEKLFF.

As to this clone: Other DNA sequences of this sample code for an identical CDR3. The chain links TRBV2 to TRBJ1-1; no clear D. This CDR3 has 14 residues. The V end was cut by 4 bases, the J end by 1 base, with 10 bases between. Germline loops: CDR1 SNHLY, CDR2 FYNNEI. The CDR3 here is CASSVWGTNTEAFF. CDR3 nucleotide sequence: TGTGCCAGCAGTGTATGGGGAACGAACACTGAAGCTTTCTTT. The full variable domain, with the rest looked up from reference TRBV2 and TRBJ1-1, is EPEVTQTPSHQVTQMGQEVILRCVPISNHLYFYWYRQILGQKVEFLVSFYNNEISEKSEIFDDQFSVERPDGSNFTLKIRSTKLEDSAMYFCASSVWGTNTEAFFGQGTRLTVV.

The chain links TRBV15 to TRBJ2-3, with 7 bases lining up with TRBD2. The junction had 6 bases not matched to a gene; V was cut back by 8 bases and J by 4 bases. CDR3 length equals 13 residues. In germline, CDR1 is LNHNV, CDR2 YYDKDF (reference sequence). As DNA, the CDR3 is TGTGCCACCGGGGCGGGAGTGTCAGATACGCAGTATTTT. Its protein is CATGAGVSDTQYF.

This chain uses TRBV15 with TRBJ2-4; TRBD1 or TRBD2 may be the D gene (5 bases each). V lost 0 bases, J lost 6 bases, and 15 bases lay in between. The germline V gene has CDR1 LNHNV and CDR2 YYDKDF (reference sequence). The CDR3 totals 16 residues. In DNA, the CDR3 is TGTGCCACCAGCAGAGACGGGGCCCCCGTCTCAAACATTCAGTACTTC. Translating it yields CATSRDGAPVSNIQYF. Drawing the rest from reference TRBV15 and TRBJ2-4, the complete variable domain is DAMVIQNPRYQVTQFGKPVTLSCSQTLNHNVMYWYQQKSSQAPKLLFHYYDKDFNNEADTPDNFQSRRPNTSFCFLDIRSPGLGDTAMYLCATSRDGAPVSNIQYFGAGTRLSVL.

Concerning this clone itself: This same CDR3 is encoded by further DNA sequences in the sample. The chain carries TRBV6-6 and TRBJ2-7, with 10 bases that match TRBD2. Unmatched junction bases numbered 3, after V lost 6 bases and J lost 4 bases. CDR1 MNHNY and CDR2 SVGAGI come from the germline V gene (reference sequence). This CDR3 has 13 amino acids. The CDR3 region is CASSLTSGYEQYF. CDR3 bases: TGTGCCAGCAGCTTGACTAGCGGGTACGAGCAGTACTTC.